Sequencing of this T cell receptor beta chain was carried out in a study of T cells after yellow fever vaccination. Study results and limitations: Sorted memory cells at day 0 lacked detectable levels of almost all vaccine-responding clonotypes. The CD4 and CD8 compartments had a small share of their clonotypes in common. Among primary-vaccination clones, most reappeared after the booster, at just under 98% for CD4 and more than 85% for CD8.

Synthesis of TCR cDNA relied on 5'RACE template switching, which attached a universal primer site and UMIs. MiXCR, applied by TCRdb to the 5' RACE reads, yields one record per CDR3 protein. The sample has about 45,000 distinct CDR3 sequences, more than 6% seen once. This clonotype was observed a few times. This receptor was identified in a man in his thirties or forties who received the YFV17D yellow fever vaccine. Sequencing used PBMCs, either bulk or a sorted T-cell subset (CD4+, CD8+, memory, or dextramer-sorted; not recorded which), obtained 45 days after the yellow fever booster vaccination.

CDR3 coding DNA: TGTGCCAGCAGCCTACCGGGACTAGCGGGAGCGGTGCGAGAGACCCAGTACTTC. Translated, it gives CASSLPGLAGAVRETQYF. This rearrangement joins TRBV7-2 to TRBJ2-5; 14 bases are a match to TRBD2. Germline trimming cut 5 bases from V and 4 bases from J; bases unmatched to any gene: 12. This CDR3 has 18 residues. Germline values: CDR1 SGHTA, CDR2 FQGNSA.